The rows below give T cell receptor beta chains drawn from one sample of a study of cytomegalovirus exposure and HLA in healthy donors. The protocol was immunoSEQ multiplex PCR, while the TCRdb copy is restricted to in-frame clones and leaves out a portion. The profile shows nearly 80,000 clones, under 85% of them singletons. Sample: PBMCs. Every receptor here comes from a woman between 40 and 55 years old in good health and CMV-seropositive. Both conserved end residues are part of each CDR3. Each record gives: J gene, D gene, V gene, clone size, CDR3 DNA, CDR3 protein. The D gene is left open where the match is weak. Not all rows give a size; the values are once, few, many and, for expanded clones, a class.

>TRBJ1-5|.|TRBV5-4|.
TGTGCCAGCAGCTTGGACCTGGGCCAGCCCCAGCATTTT
CASSLDLGQPQHF
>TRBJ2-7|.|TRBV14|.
TGTGCCAGCAGCCAATTCAGGGGCTCCTACGAGCAGTACTTC
CASSQFRGSYEQYF
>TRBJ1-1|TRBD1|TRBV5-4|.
TGTGCCAGCAGCTTTCCAACAGGGGAGAACACTGAAGCTTTCTTT
CASSFPTGENTEAFF
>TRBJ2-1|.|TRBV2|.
TGTGCCAGCAGTGTTCGGACTGGCACCTACAATGAGCAGTTCTTC
CASSVRTGTYNEQFF
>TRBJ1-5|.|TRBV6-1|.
TGTGCCAGCACCCCGTGGGGGGTGGTAAGTCAGCCCCAGCATTTT
CASTPWGVVSQPQHF
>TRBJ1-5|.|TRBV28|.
TGTGCCAGCAGTCCCACAGGGAGATTTAGTCAGCCCCAGCATTTT
CASSPTGRFSQPQHF
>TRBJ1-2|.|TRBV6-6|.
TGTGCCAGCAGTCCACAGGTTTTCTATGGCTACACCTTC
CASSPQVFYGYTF
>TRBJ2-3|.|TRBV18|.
TGTGCCAGCTCACCGGAAGGACTAAGCACAGATACGCAGTATTTT
CASSPEGLSTDTQYF
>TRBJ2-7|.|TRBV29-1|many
TGCAGCGTTGCTTCTAGGTTGGACGAGCAGTACTTC
CSVASRLDEQYF
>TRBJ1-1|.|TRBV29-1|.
TGCAGCGTTGCTGACACACCGAACACTGAAGCTTTCTTT
CSVADTPNTEAFF
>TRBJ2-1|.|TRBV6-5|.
TGTGCCAGCAGTAGGAACAGGGCTTCCGTCAATGAGCAGTTCTTC
CASSRNRASVNEQFF
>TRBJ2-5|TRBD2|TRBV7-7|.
TGTGCCAGCAGCGTAGGACTAGCGGGGGGCCTTGGGGAGACCCAGTACTTC
CASSVGLAGGLGETQYF
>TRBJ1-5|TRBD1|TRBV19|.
TGTGCCAGTAGTACGAAGGGGACAGAACGAGATCAGCCCCAGCATTTT
CASSTKGTERDQPQHF
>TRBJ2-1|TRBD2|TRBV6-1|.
TGTGCCAGCAGTGCGAGCACTAGCGGGAGTTCCTACAATGAGCAGTTCTTC
CASSASTSGSSYNEQFF
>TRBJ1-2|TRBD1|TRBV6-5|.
TGTGCCAGCCGGACAGGGCTCGAAGGCTACACCTTC
CASRTGLEGYTF
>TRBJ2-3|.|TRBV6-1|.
TGTGCCAGCAGTGAAACGCGTTACACAGATACGCAGTATTTT
CASSETRYTDTQYF
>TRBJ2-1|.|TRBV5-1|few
TGCGCCAGCAGACCTGGACCCAGGGTCAGCTCGTACAATGAGCAGTTCTTC
CASRPGPRVSSYNEQFF
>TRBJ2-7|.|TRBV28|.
TGTGCCAGCAGTTTATGGGGGCGACAGCCCTACGAGCAGTACTTC
CASSLWGRQPYEQYF
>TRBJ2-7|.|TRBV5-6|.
TGTGCCAGCAGCCACATCAGTTACGAGCAGTACTTC
CASSHISYEQYF
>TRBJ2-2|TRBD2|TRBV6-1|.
TGTGCCAGCAGTGAAAGGGGACTAGCGGAGGACCCGAACACCGGGGAGCTGTTTTTT
CASSERGLAEDPNTGELFF
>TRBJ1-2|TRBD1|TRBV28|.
TGTGCCAGCAGACGGGACAGGGGGGGATACTATGGCTACACCTTC
CASRRDRGGYYGYTF
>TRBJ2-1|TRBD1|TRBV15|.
TGTGCCACCAGCAGTCAAAAAAAACAGGGGGATGAGCAGTTCTTC
CATSSQKKQGDEQFF
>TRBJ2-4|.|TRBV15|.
TGTGCCACCAGCAGAGATCGAATTGAGTTAGCCAAAAACATTCAGTACTTC
CATSRDRIELAKNIQYF
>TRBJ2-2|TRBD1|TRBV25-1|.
TGTGCCAGCAGTGAATATAGGCAGGGGGCAGTAGCCGGGGAGCTGTTTTTT
CASSEYRQGAVAGELFF
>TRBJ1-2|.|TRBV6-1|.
TGTGCCAGCACTGAACAGAACAGGGTGGGTGGCTACACCTTC
CASTEQNRVGGYTF
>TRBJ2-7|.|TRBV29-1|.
TGCAGCGGCGGACTTTCCCGTGAGGAGCAGTACTTC
CSGGLSREEQYF
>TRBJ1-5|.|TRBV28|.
TGTGCCAGTTCAGGGGGCAATCAGCCCCAGCATTTT
CASSGGNQPQHF
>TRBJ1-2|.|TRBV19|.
TGTGCCAGTAGGAAACTCTCGGAGGGCTACACCTTC
CASRKLSEGYTF
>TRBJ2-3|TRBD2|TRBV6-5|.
TGTGCCAGCAGTTACGGTAGCGGGGGTCCAGATACGCAGTATTTT
CASSYGSGGPDTQYF
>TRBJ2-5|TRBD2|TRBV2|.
TGTGCCAGCACAGCGGGAGGAGGTGAGACCCAGTACTTC
CASTAGGGETQYF
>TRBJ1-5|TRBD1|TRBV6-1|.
TGTGCCGGCCGGGACAGGGATGGTCAGCCCCAGCATTTT
CAGRDRDGQPQHF
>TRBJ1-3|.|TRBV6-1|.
TGTGCCAGCAGATCAGGGTCTGGGACTGGAAACACCATATATTTT
CASRSGSGTGNTIYF
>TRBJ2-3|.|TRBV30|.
TGTGCCTGGACCACCGGCGGTAGCGCAGATACGCAGTATTTT
CAWTTGGSADTQYF
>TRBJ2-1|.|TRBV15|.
TGTGCCACCAGCAGAGATTCCGTGGTCGGTTCTGAGCAGTTCTTC
CATSRDSVVGSEQFF
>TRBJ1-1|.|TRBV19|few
TGTGCCAGTACCTCGACCTCCGGGGGAGGGAGGAACACTGAAGCTTTCTTT
CASTSTSGGGRNTEAFF
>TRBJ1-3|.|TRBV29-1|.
TGCAGCGCCCACGAGCTCTCTGGAAACACCATATATTTT
CSAHELSGNTIYF
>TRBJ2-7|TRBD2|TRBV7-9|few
TGTGCCAGCAGCCCTGGACTAGCGGGACCCGAGCAGTACTTC
CASSPGLAGPEQYF
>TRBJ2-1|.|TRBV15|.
TGTGCCACGTCCGAGGGAGGCTCCTACAATGAGCAGTTCTTC
CATSEGGSYNEQFF
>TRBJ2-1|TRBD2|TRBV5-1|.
TGCGCCAGCAGCTTAGCGGGAGGGGGGTACAATGAGCAGTTCTTC
CASSLAGGGYNEQFF
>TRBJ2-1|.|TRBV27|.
TGTGCCAGCAGTTTATCAGAGGATTATGAGCAGTTCTTC
CASSLSEDYEQFF
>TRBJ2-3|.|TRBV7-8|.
TGTGCCAGCAGCCCACTAGGAAGAAGGACGCAGTATTTT
CASSPLGRRTQYF
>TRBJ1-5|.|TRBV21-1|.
TGTGCCAGCAGCAAAGGGGCAGGGCCTAGCAATCAGCCCCAGCATTTT
CASSKGAGPSNQPQHF
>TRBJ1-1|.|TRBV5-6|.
TGTGCCAGCAGCTTGCTGAGGACTGAAGCTTTCTTT
CASSLLRTEAFF
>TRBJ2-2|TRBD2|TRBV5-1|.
TGCGCCAGCAGTGATCCGGGGGGCACCGGGGAGCTGTTTTTT
CASSDPGGTGELFF
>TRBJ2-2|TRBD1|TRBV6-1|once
TGTGCCACCCGGGGACAGGTGAACACCGGGGAGCTGTTTTTT
CATRGQVNTGELFF
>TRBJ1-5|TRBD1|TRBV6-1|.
TGTGCCAGCAGAAGGACAGGGGGTCAGCCCCAGCATTTT
CASRRTGGQPQHF
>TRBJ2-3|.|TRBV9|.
TGTGCCAGCAGCGTAGGGGGCGCAGGTCATACGCAGTATTTT
CASSVGGAGHTQYF
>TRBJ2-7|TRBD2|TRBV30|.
TGTGCCTGGAGCGGACTAGCGGGAGTTGCGTACGAGCAGTACTTC
CAWSGLAGVAYEQYF
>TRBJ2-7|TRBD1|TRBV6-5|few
TGTGCCAGCAGTTATGGACAGGACTCCTACGAGCAGTACTTC
CASSYGQDSYEQYF
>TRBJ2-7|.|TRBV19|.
TGTGCCAGCGGAACCAGGTACTACGAGCAGTACTTC
CASGTRYYEQYF
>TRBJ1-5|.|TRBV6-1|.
TGTGCCAGCATGTTGGCAGATTATAGCAATCAGCCCCAGCATTTT
CASMLADYSNQPQHF
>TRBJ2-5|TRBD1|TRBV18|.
TGTGCCAGCTCGTCGGCCGGGACAGGGGCCGAGACCCAGTACTTC
CASSSAGTGAETQYF
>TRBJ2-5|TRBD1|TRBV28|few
TGTGCCAGCAGGAACAGGGGAAAAGAGACCCAGTACTTC
CASRNRGKETQYF
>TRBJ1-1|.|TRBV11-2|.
TGTGCCAGCAGCTTAGACGGACAGTGGAACACTGAAGCTTTCTTT
CASSLDGQWNTEAFF
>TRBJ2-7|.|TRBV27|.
TGTGCCAGCAGATATGGCACGAACTACGAGCAGTACTTC
CASRYGTNYEQYF
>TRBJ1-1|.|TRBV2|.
TGTGCCAGCAGTGAGGAGGGAGGGCGGAGTCCTGAAGCTTTCTTT
CASSEEGGRSPEAFF